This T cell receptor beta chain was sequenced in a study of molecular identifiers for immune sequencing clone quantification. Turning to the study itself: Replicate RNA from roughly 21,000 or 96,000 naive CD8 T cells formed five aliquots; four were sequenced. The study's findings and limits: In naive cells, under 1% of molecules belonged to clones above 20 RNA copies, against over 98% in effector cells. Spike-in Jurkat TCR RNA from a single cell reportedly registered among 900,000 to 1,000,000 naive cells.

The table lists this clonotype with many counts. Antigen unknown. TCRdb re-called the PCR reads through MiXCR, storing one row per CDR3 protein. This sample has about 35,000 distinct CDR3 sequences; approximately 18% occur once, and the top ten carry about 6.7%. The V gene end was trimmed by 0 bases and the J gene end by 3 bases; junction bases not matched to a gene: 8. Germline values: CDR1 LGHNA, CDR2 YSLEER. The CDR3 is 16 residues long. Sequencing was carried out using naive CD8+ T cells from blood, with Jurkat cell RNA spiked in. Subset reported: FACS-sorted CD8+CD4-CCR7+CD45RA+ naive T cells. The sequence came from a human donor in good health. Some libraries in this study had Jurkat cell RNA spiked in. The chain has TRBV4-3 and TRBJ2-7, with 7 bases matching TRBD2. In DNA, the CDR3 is TGCGCCAGCAGCCAAGATGGGCCAGCGGGAAACTACGAGCAGTACTTC. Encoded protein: CASSQDGPAGNYEQYF.